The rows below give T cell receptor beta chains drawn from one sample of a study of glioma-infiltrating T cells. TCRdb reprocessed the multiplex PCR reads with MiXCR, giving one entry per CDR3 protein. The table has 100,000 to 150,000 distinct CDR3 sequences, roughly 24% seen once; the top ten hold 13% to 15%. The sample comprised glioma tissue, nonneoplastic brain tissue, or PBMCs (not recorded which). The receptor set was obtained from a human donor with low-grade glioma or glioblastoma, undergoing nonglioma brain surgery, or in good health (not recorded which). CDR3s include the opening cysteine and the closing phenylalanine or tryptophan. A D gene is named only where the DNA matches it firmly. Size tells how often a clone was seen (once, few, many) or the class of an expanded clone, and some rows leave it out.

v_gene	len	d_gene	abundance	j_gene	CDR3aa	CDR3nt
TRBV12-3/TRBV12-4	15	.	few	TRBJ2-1	CASKEDFSSYNEQFF	TGTGCCAGCAAGGAAGACTTCAGCTCCTACAATGAGCAGTTCTTC
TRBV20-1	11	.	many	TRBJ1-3	CSVPYGNTIYF	TGCAGTGTTCCGTATGGAAACACCATATATTTT
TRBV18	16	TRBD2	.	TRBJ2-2	CASSRTGGMNTGELFF	TGTGCCAGCTCCCGGACGGGGGGAATGAACACCGGGGAGCTGTTTTTT
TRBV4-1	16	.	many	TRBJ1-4	CASSQGAGGTDEKLFF	TGCGCCAGCAGCCAAGGTGCGGGAGGCACGGATGAAAAACTGTTTTTT
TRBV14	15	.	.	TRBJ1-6	CASSQLTAFNSPLHF	TGTGCCAGCAGCCAACTTACCGCCTTTAATTCGCCCCTCCACTTT
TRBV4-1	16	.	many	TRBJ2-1	CASTSSRVAAYNEQFF	TGCGCCAGCACCTCCTCGAGAGTAGCAGCATACAATGAGCAGTTCTTC
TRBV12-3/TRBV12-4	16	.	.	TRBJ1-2	CASSLVLVDGNYGYTF	TGTGCCAGCAGTTTAGTATTGGTAGACGGAAACTATGGCTACACCTTC
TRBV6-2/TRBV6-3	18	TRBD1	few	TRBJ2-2	CASSEPGQRGGDTGELFF	TGTGCCAGCAGTGAACCGGGACAGAGAGGAGGTGACACCGGGGAGCTGTTTTTT
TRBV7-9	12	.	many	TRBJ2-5	CASSPPQETQYF	TGTGCCAGCAGCCCCCCCCAAGAGACCCAGTACTTC
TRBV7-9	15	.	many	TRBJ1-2	CASSSPDKGQYGYTF	TGTGCCAGCAGCTCCCCGGACAAGGGACAATATGGCTACACCTTC
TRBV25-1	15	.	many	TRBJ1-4	CASTDPSGTGEKLFF	TGTGCCAGCACCGATCCTTCCGGGACGGGCGAAAAACTGTTTTTT
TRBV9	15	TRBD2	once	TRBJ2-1	CASSIRGGLHNEQFF	TGTGCCAGCAGCATACGGGGGGGGCTCCACAATGAGCAGTTCTTC
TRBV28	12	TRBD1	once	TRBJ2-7	CASLTGTYEQYF	TGTGCCAGCCTGACAGGGACCTACGAGCAGTACTTC
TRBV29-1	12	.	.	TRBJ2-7	CSVATASYEQYF	TGCAGCGTTGCAACAGCCTCCTACGAGCAGTACTTC
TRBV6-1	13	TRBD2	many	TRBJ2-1	CASSRLAGGEQFF	TGTGCCAGCAGCCGACTAGCGGGGGGTGAGCAGTTCTTC
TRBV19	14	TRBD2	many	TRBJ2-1	CASWTSGRPNEQFF	TGTGCCAGCTGGACTAGCGGGAGACCCAATGAGCAGTTCTTC
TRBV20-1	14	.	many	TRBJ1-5	CSAVPPGVWVAQHF	TGCAGTGCTGTACCGCCGGGGGTCTGGGTGGCCCAGCATTTT
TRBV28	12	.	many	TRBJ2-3	CASSPRPDTQYF	TGTGCCAGCAGTCCCCGGCCAGATACGCAGTATTTT
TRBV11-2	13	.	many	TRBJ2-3	CASSLANTDTQYF	TGTGCCAGCAGCTTAGCCAATACAGATACGCAGTATTTT
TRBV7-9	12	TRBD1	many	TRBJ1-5	CATRTGDQPQHF	TGTGCCACCAGAACAGGGGATCAGCCCCAGCATTTT
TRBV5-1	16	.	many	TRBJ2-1	CASSEHYGLTYNEQFF	TGCGCCAGCAGCGAGCACTACGGGCTTACCTACAATGAGCAGTTCTTC
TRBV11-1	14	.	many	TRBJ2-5	CASSPREAQETQYF	TGTGCCAGCAGCCCCAGGGAAGCGCAAGAGACCCAGTACTTC
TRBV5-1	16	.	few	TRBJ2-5	CASSQMGSATKETQYF	TGCGCCAGCAGCCAAATGGGTAGCGCCACAAAAGAGACCCAGTACTTC
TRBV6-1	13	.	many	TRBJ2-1	CASSPRQINEQFF	TGTGCCAGCAGCCCCCGACAGATAAATGAGCAGTTCTTC
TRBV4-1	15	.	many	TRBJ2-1	CATRAWGARGNEQFF	TGCGCTACCAGGGCATGGGGGGCGCGGGGTAATGAGCAGTTCTTC
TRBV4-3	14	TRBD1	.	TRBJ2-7	CASSKVRQGTEQYF	TGCGCCAGCAGCAAAGTCAGACAGGGAACCGAGCAGTACTTC
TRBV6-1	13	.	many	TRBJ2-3	CASSEVGGNTQYF	TGTGCCAGCAGTGAAGTAGGAGGGAATACGCAGTATTTT
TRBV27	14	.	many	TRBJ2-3	CASSLTRALDTQYF	TGTGCCAGCAGTTTAACCAGGGCTCTAGATACGCAGTATTTT
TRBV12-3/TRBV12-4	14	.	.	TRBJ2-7	CASSPTGRGHEQYF	TGTGCCAGCAGCCCTACAGGGAGAGGGCACGAGCAGTACTTC
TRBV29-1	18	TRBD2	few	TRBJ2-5	CSVEDPLGLAGLQETQYF	TGCAGCGTTGAAGATCCCCTTGGACTAGCGGGCCTCCAAGAGACCCAGTACTTC
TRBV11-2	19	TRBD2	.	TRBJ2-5	CASSSVGRIAGGLAETQYF	TGTGCCAGCAGCTCGGTCGGAAGAATAGCGGGAGGGCTAGCGGAGACCCAGTACTTC
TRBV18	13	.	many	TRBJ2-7	CASSPPRQEEQYF	TGTGCCAGCTCACCGCCTCGACAGGAGGAGCAGTACTTC
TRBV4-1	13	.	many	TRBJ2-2	CASSQTNTGELFF	TGCGCCAGCAGCCAGACGAACACCGGGGAGCTGTTTTTT
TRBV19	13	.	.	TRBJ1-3	CASSDTTGNTIYF	TGTGCCAGTAGCGACACAACGGGAAACACCATATATTTT
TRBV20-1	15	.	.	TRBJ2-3	CSAALTNSGTDTQYF	TGCAGCGCCGCTCTAACTAATTCTGGCACAGATACGCAGTATTTT
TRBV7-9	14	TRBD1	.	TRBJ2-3	CASLTGRSTDTQYF	TGTGCCAGCCTGACAGGGCGAAGCACAGATACGCAGTATTTT
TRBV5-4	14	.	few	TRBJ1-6	CASSLETNRSPLHF	TGTGCCAGCAGCTTGGAGACGAATCGTTCACCCCTCCACTTT
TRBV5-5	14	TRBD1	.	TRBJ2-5	CASSSRQGIETQYF	TGTGCCAGCAGCTCTAGACAGGGGATTGAGACCCAGTACTTC
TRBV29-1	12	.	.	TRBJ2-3	CSAGRRADTQYF	TGCAGCGCGGGACGCCGTGCAGATACGCAGTATTTT
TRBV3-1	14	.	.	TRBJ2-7	CASSARELSYEQYF	TGTGCCAGCAGCGCAAGAGAGTTGTCTTACGAGCAGTACTTC
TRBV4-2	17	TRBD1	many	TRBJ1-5	CASSQDATGVNNQPQHF	TGTGCCAGCAGCCAAGACGCGACAGGGGTGAACAATCAGCCCCAGCATTTT
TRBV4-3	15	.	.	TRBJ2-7	CASSQDTAASYEQYF	TGCGCCAGCAGCCAAGATACAGCCGCTTCCTACGAGCAGTACTTC
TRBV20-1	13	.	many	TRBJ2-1	CSARGGGYNEQFF	TGCAGTGCTAGGGGCGGCGGTTACAATGAGCAGTTCTTC
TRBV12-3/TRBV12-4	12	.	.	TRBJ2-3	CARSLRSDTQYF	TGTGCCAGAAGTTTGAGATCAGATACGCAGTATTTT
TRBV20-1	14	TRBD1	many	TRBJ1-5	CSAREEKGAGPQHF	TGCAGTGCTAGAGAAGAGAAGGGGGCCGGGCCCCAGCATTTT
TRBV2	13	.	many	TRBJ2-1	CASARGPYNEQFF	TGTGCCAGCGCGCGGGGACCCTACAATGAGCAGTTCTTC
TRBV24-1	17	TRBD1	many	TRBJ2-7	CATSDFDPDRGHYEQYF	TGTGCCACCAGTGATTTCGACCCGGACAGGGGGCATTACGAGCAGTACTTC
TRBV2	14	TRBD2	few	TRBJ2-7	CASSRTSATYEQYF	TGTGCCAGCAGTAGGACTAGCGCAACCTACGAGCAGTACTTC
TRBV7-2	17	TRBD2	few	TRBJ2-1	CASSGETSRRGIGEQFF	TGTGCCAGCAGCGGGGAGACTAGCAGGAGGGGAATTGGTGAGCAGTTCTTC
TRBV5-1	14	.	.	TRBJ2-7	CASSWLQATYEQYF	TGCGCCAGCAGCTGGTTACAGGCCACCTACGAGCAGTACTTC
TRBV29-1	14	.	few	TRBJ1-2	CSVIEGGMNYGYTF	TGCAGCGTTATTGAGGGAGGAATGAACTATGGCTACACCTTC
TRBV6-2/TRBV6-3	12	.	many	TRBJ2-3	CASSSLGDTQYF	TGTGCCAGCAGTTCACTTGGGGATACGCAGTATTTT
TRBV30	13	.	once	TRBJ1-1	CAWSVEARTEAFF	TGTGCCTGGAGTGTAGAAGCCCGTACTGAAGCTTTCTTT
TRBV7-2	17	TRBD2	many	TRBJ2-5	CASSITSGRAGGETQYF	TGTGCCAGCAGCATTACTAGCGGGAGGGCCGGAGGGGAGACCCAGTACTTC